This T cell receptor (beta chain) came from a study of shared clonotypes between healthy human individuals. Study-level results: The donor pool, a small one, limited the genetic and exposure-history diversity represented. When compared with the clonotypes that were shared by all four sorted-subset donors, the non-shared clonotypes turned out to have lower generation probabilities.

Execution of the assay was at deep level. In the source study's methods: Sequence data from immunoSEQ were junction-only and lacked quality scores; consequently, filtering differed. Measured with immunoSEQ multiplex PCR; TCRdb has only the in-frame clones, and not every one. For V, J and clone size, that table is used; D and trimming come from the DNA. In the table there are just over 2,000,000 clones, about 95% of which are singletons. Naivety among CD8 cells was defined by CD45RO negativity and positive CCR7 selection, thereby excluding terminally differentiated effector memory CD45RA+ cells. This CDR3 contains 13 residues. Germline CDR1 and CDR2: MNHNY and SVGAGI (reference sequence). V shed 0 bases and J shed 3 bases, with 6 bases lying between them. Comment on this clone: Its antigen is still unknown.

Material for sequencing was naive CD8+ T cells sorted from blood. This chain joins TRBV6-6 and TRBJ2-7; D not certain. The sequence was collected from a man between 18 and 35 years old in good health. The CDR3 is CASSYSIYYEQYF. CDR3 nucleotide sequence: TGTGCCAGCAGTTACTCGATTTACTACGAGCAGTACTTC.